The T cell receptor beta chain described here comes from a study of blood T cell repertoires in COVID-19. Study overall: PBMCs, B-cell-depleted T cells, or T cells provided the cDNA or gDNA that made up the material.

The CDR3 consists of 13 residues. Germline V gene data show CDR1 as SEHNR and CDR2 as FQNEAQ (reference sequence). Trimming shortened V by 4 bases and J by 6 bases, and 10 bases separated the two germline ends. The study assigned cohorts using participant-reported clinical history. In the source study's methods: Using reference gene primer amplification, nucleated cell counts were estimated. Libraries were prepared by immunoSEQ multiplex PCR; TCRdb keeps only in-frame clonotypes and omits some of them. That table furnishes V, J and clone size, whereas the DNA furnished D and trimming. The sample includes roughly 420,000 clones, around 87% seen only once; the top ten take approximately 1%.

V is TRBV7-9 and J is TRBJ1-5; tentative D call: TRBD1 (5 bases). This clonotype was obtained from a young woman with acute COVID-19. Source material: PBMCs or T cells enriched from blood (not recorded which). The CDR3 DNA sequence: TGTGCCAGCAGCTCCGCAGGGTTTCAGCCCCAGCATTTT. Residues: CASSSAGFQPQHF. Full variable domain (remainder filled in from reference TRBV7-9 and TRBJ1-5): DTGVSQNPRHKITKRGQNVTFRCDPISEHNRLYWYRQTLGQGPEFLTYFQNEAQLEKSRLLSDRFSAERPKGSFSTLEIQRTEQGDSAMYLCASSSAGFQPQHFGDGTRLSIL.